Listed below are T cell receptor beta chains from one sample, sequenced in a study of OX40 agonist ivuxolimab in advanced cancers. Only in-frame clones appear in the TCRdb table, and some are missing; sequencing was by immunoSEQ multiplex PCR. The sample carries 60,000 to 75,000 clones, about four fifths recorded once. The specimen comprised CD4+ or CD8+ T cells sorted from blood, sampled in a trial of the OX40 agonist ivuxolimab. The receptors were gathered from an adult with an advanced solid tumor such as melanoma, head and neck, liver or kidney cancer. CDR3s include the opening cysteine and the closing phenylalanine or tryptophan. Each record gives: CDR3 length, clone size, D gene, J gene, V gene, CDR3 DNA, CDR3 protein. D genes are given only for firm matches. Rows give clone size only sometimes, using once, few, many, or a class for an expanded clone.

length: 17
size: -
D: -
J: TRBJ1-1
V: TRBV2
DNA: TGTGCCAGCAGTGAGTCAGGCACCCACGGGGACGACACTGAAGCTTTCTTT
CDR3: CASSESGTHGDDTEAFF

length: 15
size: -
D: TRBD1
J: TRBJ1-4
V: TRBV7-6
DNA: TGTGCCAGCAGCTTAGAGGACAGGGTCCGTGAAAAACTGTTTTTT
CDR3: CASSLEDRVREKLFF

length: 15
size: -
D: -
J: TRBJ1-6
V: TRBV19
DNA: TGTGCCAGTAGTATAGATGCGGTCAGGGGATCACCCCTCCACTTT
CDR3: CASSIDAVRGSPLHF

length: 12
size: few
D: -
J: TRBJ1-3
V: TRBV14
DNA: TGTGCCAGCAGCCAAGTTGGAAACACCATATATTTT
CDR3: CASSQVGNTIYF

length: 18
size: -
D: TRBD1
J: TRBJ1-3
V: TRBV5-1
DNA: TGCGCCAGCAGCCGGCTCAACCGGGACAGAATCGCTGGAAACACCATATATTTT
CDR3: CASSRLNRDRIAGNTIYF

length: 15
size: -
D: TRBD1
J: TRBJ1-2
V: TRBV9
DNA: TGTGCCAGCAGCCACCCCGACAGGGTGGCTGGTGGCTACACCTTC
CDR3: CASSHPDRVAGGYTF

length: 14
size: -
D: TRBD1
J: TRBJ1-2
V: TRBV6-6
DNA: TGTGCCAGCAGCCGGACAGGGGGCGATTATGGCTACACCTTC
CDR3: CASSRTGGDYGYTF

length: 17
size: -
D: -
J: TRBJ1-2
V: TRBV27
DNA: TGTGCCAGCAGTTTAGGGGCCGCGCGGACGGGAAACTATGGCTACACCTTC
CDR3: CASSLGAARTGNYGYTF

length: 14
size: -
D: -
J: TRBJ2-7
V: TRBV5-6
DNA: TGTGCCAGCAGCTCCAATATAGACACCTACGAGCAGTACTTC
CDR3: CASSSNIDTYEQYF

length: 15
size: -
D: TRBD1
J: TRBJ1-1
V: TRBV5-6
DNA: TGTGCCAGCAGCACCATGGACAGGGCGAGGACTGAAGCTTTCTTT
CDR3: CASSTMDRARTEAFF

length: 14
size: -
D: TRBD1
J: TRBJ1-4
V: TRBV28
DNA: TGTGCCAGCAGTCGACAGGGAGGGGTCGAAAAACTGTTTTTT
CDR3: CASSRQGGVEKLFF

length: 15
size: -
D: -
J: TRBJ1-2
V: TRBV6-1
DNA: TGTGCCAGCCCCCGCAGGGAGGGCCCGAACTATGGCTACACCTTC
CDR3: CASPRREGPNYGYTF

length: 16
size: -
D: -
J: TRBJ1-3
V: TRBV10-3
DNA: TGTGCCATCAGTGAGTCGGGGGTTAGCTCTGGAAACACCATATATTTT
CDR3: CAISESGVSSGNTIYF

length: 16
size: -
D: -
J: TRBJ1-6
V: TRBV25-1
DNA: TGTGCCAGCAGTCCTCCAGGGAGTGGGGTGAGTTCACCCCTCCACTTT
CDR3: CASSPPGSGVSSPLHF

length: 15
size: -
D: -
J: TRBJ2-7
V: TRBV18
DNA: TGTGCCAGCTCACCCCTCGCGGGGGCCTCCTACGAGCAGTACTTC
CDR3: CASSPLAGASYEQYF

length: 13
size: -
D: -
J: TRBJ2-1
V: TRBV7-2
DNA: TGTGCCAGCAGCTTAGACAGGGACAATGAGCAGTTCTTC
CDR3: CASSLDRDNEQFF

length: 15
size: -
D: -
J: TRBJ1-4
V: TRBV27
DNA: TGTGCCAGCAGCTCTTCTGGCAGCAAGGATGAAAAACTGTTTTTT
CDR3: CASSSSGSKDEKLFF

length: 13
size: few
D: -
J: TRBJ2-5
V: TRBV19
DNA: TGTGCCGGTGACAGTCTACCTGTCGAGACCCAGTACTTC
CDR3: CAGDSLPVETQYF

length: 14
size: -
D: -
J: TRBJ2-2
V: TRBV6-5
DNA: TGTGCCAGCAGTTACGAAGGGGGTGACGGGGAGCTGTTTTTT
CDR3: CASSYEGGDGELFF

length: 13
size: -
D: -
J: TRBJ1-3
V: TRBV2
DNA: TGTGCCAGCAGAGCAGGGGCTGGAAACACCATATATTTT
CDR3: CASRAGAGNTIYF

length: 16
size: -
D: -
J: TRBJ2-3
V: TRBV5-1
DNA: TGCGCCAGCAGCTTGGGTGCGGACGGAAACACAGATACGCAGTATTTT
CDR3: CASSLGADGNTDTQYF

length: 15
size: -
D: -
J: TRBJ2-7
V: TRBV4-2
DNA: TGTGCCAGCAGCCAACAAACCGGGCCCTCCTACGAGCAGTACTTC
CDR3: CASSQQTGPSYEQYF

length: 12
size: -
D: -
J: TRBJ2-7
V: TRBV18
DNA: TGTGCCAGCTCACCGGACGGGTACGAGCAGTACTTC
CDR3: CASSPDGYEQYF

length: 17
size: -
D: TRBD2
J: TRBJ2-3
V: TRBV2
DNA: TGTGCCAGTGCGGGACTAGCGGGGGGGCCTAGCACAGATACGCAGTATTTT
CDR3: CASAGLAGGPSTDTQYF

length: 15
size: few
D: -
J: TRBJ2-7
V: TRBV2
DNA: TGTGCCAGCAGCGACCGGGACAACTTCTCCTACGAGCAGTACTTC
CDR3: CASSDRDNFSYEQYF

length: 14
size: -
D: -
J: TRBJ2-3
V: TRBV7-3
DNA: TGTGCCAGCAGCCCAACCCTCCAGACAGATACGCAGTATTTT
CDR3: CASSPTLQTDTQYF

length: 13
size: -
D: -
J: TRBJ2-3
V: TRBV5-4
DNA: TGTGCCGGGTCTGACGAGGGCGTAGATACGCAGTATTTT
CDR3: CAGSDEGVDTQYF

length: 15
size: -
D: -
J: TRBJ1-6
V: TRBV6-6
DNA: TGTGCCAGCAGCCAGGGGTTCTCCTATAATTCACCCCTCCACTTT
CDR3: CASSQGFSYNSPLHF

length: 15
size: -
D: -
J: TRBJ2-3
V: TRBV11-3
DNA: TGTGCCAGCAGCTTACATAGCGGCAGCACAGATACGCAGTATTTT
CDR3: CASSLHSGSTDTQYF

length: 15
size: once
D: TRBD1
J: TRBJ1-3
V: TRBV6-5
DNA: TGTGCCAGCAGTTACACCGACAGGGCACGAAACACCATATATTTT
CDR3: CASSYTDRARNTIYF

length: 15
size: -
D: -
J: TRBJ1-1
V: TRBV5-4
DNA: TGTGCCAGCAGCTTGGAGGCGGGGCGGGACACTGAAGCTTTCTTT
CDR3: CASSLEAGRDTEAFF

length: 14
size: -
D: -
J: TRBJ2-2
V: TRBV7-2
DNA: TGTGCCAGCAGCTCGGCCTTTAACACCGGGGAGCTGTTTTTT
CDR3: CASSSAFNTGELFF

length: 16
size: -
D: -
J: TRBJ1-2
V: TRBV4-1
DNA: TGCGCCAGCAGCCAAGGTTCGAGTCCCACCTCCTATGGCTACACCTTC
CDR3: CASSQGSSPTSYGYTF

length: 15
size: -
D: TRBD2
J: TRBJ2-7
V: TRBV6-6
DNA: TGTGCCAGCAGGACCGCGACTAGCGCGAGCTACGAGCAGTACTTC
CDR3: CASRTATSASYEQYF

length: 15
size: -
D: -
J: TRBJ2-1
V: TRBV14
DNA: TGTGCCAGCAGCCAAGTGGGAACAGGGTACAATGAGCAGTTCTTC
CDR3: CASSQVGTGYNEQFF

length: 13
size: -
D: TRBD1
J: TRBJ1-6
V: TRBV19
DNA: TGTGCCAGTAGCACCACCGGGACAGCACCCCTCCACTTT
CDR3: CASSTTGTAPLHF

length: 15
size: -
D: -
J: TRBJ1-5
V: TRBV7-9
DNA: TGTGCCAGCAGCCAGGACTCCCTCACCCCTCAGCCCCAGCATTTT
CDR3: CASSQDSLTPQPQHF

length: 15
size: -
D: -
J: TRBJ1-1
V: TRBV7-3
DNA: TGTGCCAGCAGCGCATCAGGGGCAGGATATACTGAAGCTTTCTTT
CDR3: CASSASGAGYTEAFF

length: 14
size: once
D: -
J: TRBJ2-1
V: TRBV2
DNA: TGTGCCAGCATAAGGGGTCACTCCTACAATGAGCAGTTCTTC
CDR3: CASIRGHSYNEQFF

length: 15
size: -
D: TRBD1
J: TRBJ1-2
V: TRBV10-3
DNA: TGTGCCATCAGTGACCGACAGGGCCCCAACTATGGCTACACCTTC
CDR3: CAISDRQGPNYGYTF

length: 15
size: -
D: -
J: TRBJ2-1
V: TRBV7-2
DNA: TGTGCCAGCAGCTTCACTTATAGCTCCTACAATGAGCAGTTCTTC
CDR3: CASSFTYSSYNEQFF